The 17 T cell receptor beta chains below all came from one sample that was sequenced in a study of CD8 T cells in ankylosing spondylitis. TCRdb analysed the 5' RACE reads with MiXCR anew, one entry per CDR3 protein. Of some 250,000 distinct CDR3 sequences in the sample, around 25% were seen once. The sample comprised blood, either unsorted or a sorted T cell fraction (not recorded which). All receptors come from a male donor with ankylosing spondylitis or in good health (not recorded which).

This clonotype has ten or more counts. The J gene is TRBJ2-5, the V gene TRBV5-1, with D uncertain. The germline V gene has CDR1 SGHRS and CDR2 YFSETQ. Trimming removed 2 bases from V and 1 base from J, with 9 bases in between. The CDR3 loop spans 14 amino acids. The CDR3 loop is CASSLAPPQETQYF. CDR3 in DNA: TGCGCCAGCAGCTTAGCCCCCCCCCAAGAGACCCAGTACTTC.

This chain links TRBV4-1 with TRBJ1-2, with TRBD1 matching over 9 bases. Unmatched junction bases numbered 3, after V lost 3 bases and J lost 4 bases. This CDR3 spans 14 amino acids. The germline V gene encodes CDR1 MGHRA and CDR2 YSYEKL. The CDR3 DNA reads TGCGCCAGCAGCCAGGGACAGGGCGGCTATGGCTACACCTTC. As protein: CASSQGQGGYGYTF.

The chain combines TRBV20-1 with TRBJ2-3, with D unresolved. Trimming left V 6 bases short and J 7 bases short, with 11 bases between. Germline loops: CDR1 DFQATT, CDR2 SNEGSKA (reference sequence). The CDR3 runs 11 residues. The CDR3 loop reads CSAEDLNTQYF. CDR3 nucleotides: TGCAGTGCCGAAGACCTCAATACGCAGTATTTT.

J is TRBJ2-2 and V is TRBV10-3; D remains ambiguous. Germline CDR1 reads ENHRY; CDR2 reads SYGVKD. V lost 0 bases to trimming and J lost 6 bases, with 14 bases between them. This CDR3 contains 16 residues. DNA for the CDR3: TGTGCCATCAGTGAGTCGGCAGCCATAACAGCCGGGGAGCTGTTTTTT. Its translation is CAISESAAITAGELFF.

This clonotype was found a few times. The rearrangement links TRBV29-1 to TRBJ2-4; D remains ambiguous. This CDR3 comprises 13 residues. CDR1 is SQVTM and CDR2 is ANQGSEA in the germline V gene. V lost 4 bases and J 7 bases, leaving 14 bases between the germline ends. CDR3: CSVGNVASNIQYF. As DNA, the CDR3 is TGCAGCGTTGGGAACGTTGCATCGAACATTCAGTACTTC.

Here the CDR3 reads CASSYTRLYEQYF. For the CDR3, the DNA is TGTGCCAGCAGTTACACGAGACTGTACGAGCAGTACTTC. The rearrangement uses TRBV6-6 and TRBJ2-7, with D unclear. Germline lookup yields CDR1 MNHNY and CDR2 SVGAGI (reference sequence). V lost 2 bases and J 4 bases, leaving 9 bases between the germline ends. The CDR3 spans 13 residues.

This clonotype was detected many times. The chain links TRBV11-2 to TRBJ1-4, with 7 bases fitting TRBD1. CDR1 and CDR2 from the germline V gene are SGHAT and FQNNGV. J lost 0 bases, V lost 5 bases, and 12 bases had no gene match. The CDR3 is made up of 18 amino acids. CDR3 residues: CASSRRRQGLTTNEKLFF. The CDR3 bases are TGTGCCAGCAGCCGCCGCCGACAGGGACTTACAACTAATGAAAAACTGTTTTTT.

This clonotype was found many times. The genes are TRBV12-3 or TRBV12-4 and TRBJ2-1, with 7 bases that match TRBD2. This CDR3 has 14 residues. The trim removed 5 bases at V and 3 bases at J, leaving 4 bases unmatched. This CDR3 is CASSMGGIYNEQFF. The CDR3 DNA sequence: TGTGCCAGCAGTATGGGGGGGATCTACAATGAGCAGTTCTTC.

This clonotype was counted between two and nine times. This chain joins TRBV20-1 and TRBJ2-7; TRBD2 agrees at 15 bases. The CDR3 extends over 17 amino acids. In germline, CDR1 is DFQATT, CDR2 SNEGSKA (reference sequence). The V and J ends lost 2 bases and 4 bases, in that order; junction bases with no gene match: 9. CDR3 protein: CSARPGLAGGASYEQYF. The CDR3 DNA reads TGCAGTGCTAGACCGGGACTAGCGGGGGGCGCTTCATACGAGCAGTACTTC.

This clonotype has just a few counts. This CDR3 reads CASSYSSAGMNTEAFF. In DNA form, the CDR3 reads TGTGCCAGCAGTTACTCTTCGGCAGGCATGAACACTGAAGCTTTCTTT. This chain links TRBV6-5 with TRBJ1-1; D is unresolved. The V gene lost 0 bases and the J gene lost 0 bases, with 11 bases spanning the gap. The germline V gene has CDR1 MNHEY and CDR2 SVGAGI. CDR3 length equals 16 residues.

This chain uses TRBV20-1 with TRBJ2-5, with D maybe TRBD2 (7 bases). The V and J ends lost 1 base and 2 bases respectively, with 17 bases between them. The CDR3 consists of 16 residues. Germline CDR1 DFQATT, CDR2 SNEGSKA (reference sequence). The CDR3 DNA is TGCAGTGCTAGAGTTTTTGGGGGGGCGACACAAGAGACCCAGTACTTC. This translates into CSARVFGGATQETQYF.

This sequence joins TRBV6-1 and TRBJ2-1; 9 bases are shared with TRBD1. Germline V CDR1 and CDR2: MNHNS, SASEGT. The CDR3 is 15 amino acids. Trimming took 8 bases from V and 0 from J; bases not matched to a gene: 5. The CDR3 nucleotides are TGTGCCAGCGGACAGGGGAGAGCCTCCTACAATGAGCAGTTCTTC. Residues: CASGQGRASYNEQFF.

V and J are TRBV20-1 and TRBJ2-7, with D possibly matching TRBD1 (5 bases). Trimming shortened V by 0 bases and J by 3 bases, and 12 bases separated the two germline ends. In germline, CDR1 is DFQATT, CDR2 SNEGSKA (reference sequence). The CDR3 contains 14 residues. CDR3 sequence: CSARETGVYYEQYF. The CDR3 coding sequence is TGCAGTGCTAGAGAAACAGGAGTTTACTACGAGCAGTACTTC.

This clonotype occurred many times. V is TRBV20-1 and J is TRBJ2-3; D is uncertain. Germline V gives CDR1 DFQATT, CDR2 SNEGSKA (reference sequence). V was clipped by 3 bases and J by 2 bases, with 15 bases between them. The CDR3 is 15 residues long. The CDR3 region has the DNA TGCAGTGCTAGCCTTGGGTATGGGGACACAGATACGCAGTATTTT. Translated: CSASLGYGDTDTQYF.

This clonotype has a handful of counts. This sequence joins TRBV20-1 and TRBJ2-7; TRBD2 agrees at 10 bases. The CDR3 loop spans 15 amino acids. CDR1 is DFQATT, CDR2 SNEGSKA, per germline (reference sequence). The junction had 5 bases not matched to a gene; V was cut back by 0 bases and J by 3 bases. CDR3 coding DNA: TGCAGTGCTAGAGACTCTAGCGGGGGCAACTACGAGCAGTACTTC. It encodes CSARDSSGGNYEQYF.

This clonotype occurred many times. The CDR3 DNA reads as TGCGCCAGCAGCTTGGGTCAGCATGAAAAACTGTTTTTT. Protein product: CASSLGQHEKLFF. V is TRBV5-1 and J is TRBJ1-4; D uncertain. In germline, CDR1 is SGHRS, CDR2 YFSETQ. This CDR3 has 13 amino acids. V lost 0 bases, J lost 6 bases, and 6 bases lay in between.

As for this clonotype: The germline gene is not matched at one end of the junction; a read error may be the cause. This chain uses TRBV29-1 with TRBJ2-5; 9 nucleotides agree with TRBD1. CDR1 and CDR2 from the germline V gene are SQVTM and ANQGSEA. This CDR3 spans 13 amino acids. The CDR3 sequence: CSVSGQGQGTQYF. In DNA form, the CDR3 reads TGCAGCGTCTCAGGACAGGGGCAAGGGACCCAGTACTTC.